One T cell receptor beta chain is described in this entry. These data come from a study of long-term antiretroviral therapy in people with HIV. This was the immunoSEQ v3.0 assay at survey level. TCRdb keeps only in-frame clones here, not all; method: immunoSEQ multiplex PCR. The top ten clones hold roughly 4% of a sample with more than 20,000 clones, about 88% of them seen once. The material was unsorted PBMCs, obtained 1.9 years after starting antiretroviral therapy. This TCR was sampled from a woman under 40 with HIV.

The CDR3 loop reads CASSLERPYGYTF. The CDR3 DNA reads TGTGCCAGCAGCTTAGAGCGACCTTATGGCTACACCTTC. The gene calls are TRBV7-2 and TRBJ1-2; no firm D call. Germline CDR1 and CDR2: SGHTA and FQGNSA. The CDR3 has 13 residues. The V end was cut by 1 base, the J end by 5 bases, with 8 bases between.